This T cell receptor beta chain is drawn from a study of blood T cell repertoires in COVID-19. The CDR3 is 16 residues long. The germline CDR1 and CDR2 sequences are GTSNPN and SVGIG (reference sequence). V shed 0 bases and J shed 3 bases, with 14 bases lying between them. This clone was seen once. Libraries were prepared by immunoSEQ multiplex PCR; TCRdb keeps only in-frame clonotypes and omits some of them. This table holds more than 90,000 clones, around 80% found once. The sequenced material came from peripheral blood. This sequence was found in a man between 60 and 75 years old with acute or convalescent COVID-19. The V gene is TRBV30, the J gene TRBJ2-2; no reliable D call. The CDR3 DNA is TGTGCCTGGAGTGTATTGCGTCCCCCTGACACCGGGGAGCTGTTTTTT. The encoded protein is CAWSVLRPPDTGELFF.